This TCR beta chain is from a study of blood T cells in healthy people across ages. Study-wide results and caveats: The fall in TCR beta diversity per million T cells was roughly linear with age. Any conclusive comparison of naive versus antigen-experienced cells was prevented by using unsorted PBMCs.

For the second PCR, which ran for about 7 to 12 cycles, a sample-barcoded 5' primer and a J-beta primer mix were used. Via MiXCR, TCRdb re-called the 5' RACE reads, giving one row per CDR3 protein. There are fewer than 2 million distinct CDR3 sequences in the sample; about two fifths occur only once, and roughly 24% lies in the top ten. Trimming removed 7 bases from V and 1 base from J, with 16 bases in between. Per germline, CDR1 SGHTA and CDR2 FQGNSA. The CDR3 has 15 residues. This clonotype has just a few counts. Its antigen is unidentified. Sequencing used blood. The sequence derives from a human donor in good health. The chain links TRBV7-2 to TRBJ1-1; D may be TRBD1 (6 bases). CDR3 amino acids: CASNPGQIQNTEAFF. Here the CDR3 DNA reads TGTGCCAGCAACCCAGGACAGATCCAGAACACTGAAGCTTTCTTT. Looking up the rest from reference TRBV7-2 and TRBJ1-1 gives the full variable domain: GAGVSQSPSNKVTEKGKDVELRCDPISGHTALYWYRQSLGQGLEFLIYFQGNSAPDKSGLPSDRFSAERTGGSVSTLTIQRTQQEDSAVYLCASNPGQIQNTEAFFGQGTRLTVV.